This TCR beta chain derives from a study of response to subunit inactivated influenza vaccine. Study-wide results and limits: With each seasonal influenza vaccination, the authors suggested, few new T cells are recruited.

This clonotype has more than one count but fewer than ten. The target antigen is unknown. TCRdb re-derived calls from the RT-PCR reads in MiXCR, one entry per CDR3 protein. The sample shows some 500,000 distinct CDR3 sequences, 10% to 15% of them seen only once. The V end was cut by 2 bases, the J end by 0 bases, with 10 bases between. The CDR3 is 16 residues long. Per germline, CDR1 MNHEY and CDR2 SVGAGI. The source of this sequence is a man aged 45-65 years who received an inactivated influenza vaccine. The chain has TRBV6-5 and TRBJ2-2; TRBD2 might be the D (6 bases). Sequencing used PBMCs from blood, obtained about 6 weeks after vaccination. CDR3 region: CASSYVGGANTGELFF. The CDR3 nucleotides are TGTGCCAGCAGTTACGTGGGGGGAGCGAACACCGGGGAGCTGTTTTTT.